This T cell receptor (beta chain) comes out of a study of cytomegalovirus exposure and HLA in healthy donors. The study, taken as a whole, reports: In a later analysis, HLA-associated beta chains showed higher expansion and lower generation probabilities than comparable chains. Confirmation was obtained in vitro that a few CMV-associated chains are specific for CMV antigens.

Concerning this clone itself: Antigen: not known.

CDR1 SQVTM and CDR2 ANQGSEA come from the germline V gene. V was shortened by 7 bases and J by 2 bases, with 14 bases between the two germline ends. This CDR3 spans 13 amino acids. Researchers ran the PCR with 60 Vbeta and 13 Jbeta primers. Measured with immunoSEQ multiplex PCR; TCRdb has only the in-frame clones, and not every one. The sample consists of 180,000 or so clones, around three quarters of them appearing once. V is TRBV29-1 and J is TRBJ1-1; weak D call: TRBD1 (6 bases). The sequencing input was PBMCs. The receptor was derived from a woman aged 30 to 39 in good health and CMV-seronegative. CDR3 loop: CSAETQGNTEAFF. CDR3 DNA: TGCAGCGCCGAAACACAGGGCAACACTGAAGCTTTCTTT.